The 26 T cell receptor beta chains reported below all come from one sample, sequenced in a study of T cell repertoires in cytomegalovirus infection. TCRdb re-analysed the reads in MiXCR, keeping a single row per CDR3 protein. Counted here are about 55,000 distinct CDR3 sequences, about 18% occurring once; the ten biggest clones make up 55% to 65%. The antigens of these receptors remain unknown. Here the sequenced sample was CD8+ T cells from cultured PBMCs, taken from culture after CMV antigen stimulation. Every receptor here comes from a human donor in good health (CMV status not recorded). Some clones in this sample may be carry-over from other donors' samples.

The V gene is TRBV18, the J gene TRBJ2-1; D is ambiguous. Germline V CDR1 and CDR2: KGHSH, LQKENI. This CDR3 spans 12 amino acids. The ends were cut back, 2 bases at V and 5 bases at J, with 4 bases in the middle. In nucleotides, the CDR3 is TGTGCCAGCTCACCAGGGGACAATGAGCAGTTCTTC. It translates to CASSPGDNEQFF.

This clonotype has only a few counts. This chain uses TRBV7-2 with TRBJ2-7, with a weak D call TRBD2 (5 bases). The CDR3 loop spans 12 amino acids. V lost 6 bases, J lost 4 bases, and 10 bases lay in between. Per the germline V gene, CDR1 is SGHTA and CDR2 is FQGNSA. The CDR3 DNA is TGTGCCAGCAGTCGTAGCGATTACGAGCAGTACTTC. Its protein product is CASSRSDYEQYF.

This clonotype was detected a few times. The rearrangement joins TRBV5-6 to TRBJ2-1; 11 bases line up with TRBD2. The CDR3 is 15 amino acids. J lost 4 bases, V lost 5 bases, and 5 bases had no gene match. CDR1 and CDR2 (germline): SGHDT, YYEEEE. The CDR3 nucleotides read TGTGCCAGCAGTTTCGGGACTAGCGGATACAATGAGCAGTTCTTC. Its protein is CASSFGTSGYNEQFF.

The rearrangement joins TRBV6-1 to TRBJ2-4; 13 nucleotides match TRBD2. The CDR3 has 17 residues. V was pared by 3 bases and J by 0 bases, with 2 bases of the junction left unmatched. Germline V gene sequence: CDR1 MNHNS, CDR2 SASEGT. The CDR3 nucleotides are TGTGCCAGCAGTGACGGACTAGCGGGGGTAGCCAAAAACATTCAGTACTTC. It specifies CASSDGLAGVAKNIQYF.

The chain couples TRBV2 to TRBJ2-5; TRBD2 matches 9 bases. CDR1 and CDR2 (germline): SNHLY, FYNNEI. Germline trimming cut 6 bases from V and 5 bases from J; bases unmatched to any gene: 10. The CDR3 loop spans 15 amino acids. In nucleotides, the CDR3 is TGTGCCAGCAGCCCTCTTCTAGCGGGGCAGGAGACCCAGTACTTC. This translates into CASSPLLAGQETQYF.

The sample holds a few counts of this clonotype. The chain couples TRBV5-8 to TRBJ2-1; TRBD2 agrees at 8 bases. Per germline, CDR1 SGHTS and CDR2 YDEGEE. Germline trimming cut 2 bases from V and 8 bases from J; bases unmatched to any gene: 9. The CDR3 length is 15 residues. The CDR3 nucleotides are TGTGCCAGCAGCTTCCCCCCGGGAGGGCCCTATGAGCAGTTCTTC. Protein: CASSFPPGGPYEQFF.

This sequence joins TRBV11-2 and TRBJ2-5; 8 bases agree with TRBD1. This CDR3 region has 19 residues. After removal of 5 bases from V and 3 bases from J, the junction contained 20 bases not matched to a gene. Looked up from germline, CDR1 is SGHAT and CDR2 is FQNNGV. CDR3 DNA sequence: TGTGCCAGCAGCCCACAGCCCCAGTCCCCAACAGGGGGAAAAGAGACCCAGTACTTC. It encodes CASSPQPQSPTGGKETQYF.

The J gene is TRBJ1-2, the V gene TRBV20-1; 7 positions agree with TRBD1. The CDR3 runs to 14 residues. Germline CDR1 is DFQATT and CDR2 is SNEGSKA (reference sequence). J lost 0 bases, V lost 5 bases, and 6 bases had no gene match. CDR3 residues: CSAPDRLANYGYTF. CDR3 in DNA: TGCAGTGCTCCGGACAGGCTCGCTAACTATGGCTACACCTTC.

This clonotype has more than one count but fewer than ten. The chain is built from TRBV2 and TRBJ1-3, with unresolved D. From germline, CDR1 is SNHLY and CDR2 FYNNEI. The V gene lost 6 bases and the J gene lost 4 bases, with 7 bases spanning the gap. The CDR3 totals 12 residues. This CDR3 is CASRGNGNTIYF. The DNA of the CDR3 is TGTGCCAGCAGGGGTAACGGAAACACCATATATTTT.

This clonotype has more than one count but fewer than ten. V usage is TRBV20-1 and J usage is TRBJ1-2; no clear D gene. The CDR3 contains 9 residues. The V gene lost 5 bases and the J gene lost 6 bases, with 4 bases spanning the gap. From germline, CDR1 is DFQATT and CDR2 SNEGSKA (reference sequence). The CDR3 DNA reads TGCAGTGCTTCGGATGGCTACACCTTC. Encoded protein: CSASDGYTF.

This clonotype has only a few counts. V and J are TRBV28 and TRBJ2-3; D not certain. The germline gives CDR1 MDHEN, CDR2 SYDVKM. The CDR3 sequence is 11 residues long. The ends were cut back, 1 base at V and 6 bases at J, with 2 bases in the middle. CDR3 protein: CASSLSDTQYF. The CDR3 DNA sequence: TGTGCCAGCAGTTTATCCGATACGCAGTATTTT. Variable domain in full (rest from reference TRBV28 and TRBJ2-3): DVKVTQSSRYLVKRTGEKVFLECVQDMDHENMFWYRQDPGLGLRLIYFSYDVKMKEKGDIPEGYSVSREKKERFSLILESASTNQTSMYLCASSLSDTQYFGPGTRLTVL.

The CDR3 loop reads CASSLAVDRYTSGANVLTF. DNA of the CDR3: TGTGCCAGCAGCTTAGCGGTGGACAGATACACTTCTGGGGCCAACGTCCTGACTTTC. J is TRBJ2-6 and V is TRBV7-2, with D perhaps matching TRBD1 (6 bases). From germline, CDR1 is SGHTA and CDR2 FQGNSA. The CDR3 is 19 amino acids. V lost 0 bases to trimming and J lost 1 base, with 16 bases between them.

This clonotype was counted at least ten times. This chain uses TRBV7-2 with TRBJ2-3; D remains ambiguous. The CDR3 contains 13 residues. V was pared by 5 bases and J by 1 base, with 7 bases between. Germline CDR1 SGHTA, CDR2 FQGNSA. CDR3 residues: CASSPDGTDTQYF. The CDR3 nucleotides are TGTGCCAGCAGCCCGGACGGCACAGATACGCAGTATTTT.

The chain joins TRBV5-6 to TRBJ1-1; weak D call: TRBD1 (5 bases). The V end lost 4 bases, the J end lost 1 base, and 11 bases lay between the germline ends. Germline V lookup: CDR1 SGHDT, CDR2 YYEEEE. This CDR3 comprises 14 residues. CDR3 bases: TGTGCCAGCAGCCAAACACAGGCGAACACTGAAGCTTTCTTT. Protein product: CASSQTQANTEAFF. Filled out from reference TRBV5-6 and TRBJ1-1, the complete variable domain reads DAGVTQSPTHLIKTRGQQVTLRCSPKSGHDTVSWYQQALGQGPQFIFQYYEEEERQRGNFPDRFSGHQFPNYSSELNVNALLLGDSALYLCASSQTQANTEAFFGQGTRLTVV.

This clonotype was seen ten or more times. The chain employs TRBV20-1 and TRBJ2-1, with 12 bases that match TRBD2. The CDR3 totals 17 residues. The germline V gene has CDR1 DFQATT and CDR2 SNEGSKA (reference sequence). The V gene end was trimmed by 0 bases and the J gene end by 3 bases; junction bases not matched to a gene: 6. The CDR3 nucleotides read TGCAGTGCTAGAGATCGAAAACTAGCGGGAGGCTACAATGAGCAGTTCTTC. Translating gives CSARDRKLAGGYNEQFF.

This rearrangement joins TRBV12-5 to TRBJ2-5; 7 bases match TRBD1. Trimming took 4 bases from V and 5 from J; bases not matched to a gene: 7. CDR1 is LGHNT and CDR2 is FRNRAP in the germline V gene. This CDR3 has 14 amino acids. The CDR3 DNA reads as TGTGCTAGTGGTTCCAGGACAGGAGGCGAGACCCAGTACTTC. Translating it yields CASGSRTGGETQYF.

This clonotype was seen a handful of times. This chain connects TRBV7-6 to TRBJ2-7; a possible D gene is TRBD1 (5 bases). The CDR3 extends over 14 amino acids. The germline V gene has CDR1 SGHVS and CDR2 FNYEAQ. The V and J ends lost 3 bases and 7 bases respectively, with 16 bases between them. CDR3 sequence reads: CASSFRHGAKEQYF. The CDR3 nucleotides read TGTGCCAGCAGCTTCAGACATGGGGCGAAGGAGCAGTACTTC.

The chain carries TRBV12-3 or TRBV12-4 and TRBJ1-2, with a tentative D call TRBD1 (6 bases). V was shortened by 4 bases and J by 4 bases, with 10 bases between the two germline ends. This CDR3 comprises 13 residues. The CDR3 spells CASSYTGSYGYTF. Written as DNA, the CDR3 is TGTGCCAGCAGTTATACAGGGTCCTATGGCTACACCTTC.

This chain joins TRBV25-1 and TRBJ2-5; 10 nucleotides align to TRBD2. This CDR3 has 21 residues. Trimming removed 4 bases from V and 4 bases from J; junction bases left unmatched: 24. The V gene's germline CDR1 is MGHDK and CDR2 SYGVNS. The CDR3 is CASSGTPRASGSVTSLETQYF. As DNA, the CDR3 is TGTGCCAGCAGTGGGACCCCTCGGGCTAGCGGGAGCGTAACGAGTTTAGAGACCCAGTACTTC. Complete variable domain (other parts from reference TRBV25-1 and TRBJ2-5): EADIYQTPRYLVIGTGKKITLECSQTMGHDKMYWYQQDPGMELHLIHYSYGVNSTEKGDLSSESTVSRIRTEHFPLTLESARPSHTSQYLCASSGTPRASGSVTSLETQYFGPGTRLLVL.

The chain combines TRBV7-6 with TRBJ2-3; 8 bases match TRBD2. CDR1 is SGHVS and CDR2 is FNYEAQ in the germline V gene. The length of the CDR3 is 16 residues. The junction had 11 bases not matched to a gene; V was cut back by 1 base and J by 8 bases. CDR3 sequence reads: CASSLEASGHLITQYF. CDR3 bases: TGTGCCAGCAGCTTAGAGGCTAGCGGGCATCTGATTACGCAGTATTTT. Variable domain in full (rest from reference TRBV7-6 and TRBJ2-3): GAGVSQSPRYKVTKRGQDVALRCDPISGHVSLYWYRQALGQGPEFLTYFNYEAQQDKSGLPNDRFSAERPEGSISTLTIQRTEQRDSAMYRCASSLEASGHLITQYFGPGTRLTVL.

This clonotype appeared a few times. The CDR3 nucleotides read TGCGCCAGCAGCCACAAACTGGGCCGAGAGACCCAGTACTTC. This sequence encodes CASSHKLGRETQYF. This rearrangement joins TRBV4-1 to TRBJ2-5; D remains ambiguous. CDR1 is MGHRA, CDR2 YSYEKL, per germline. This CDR3 region has 14 residues. V was pared by 3 bases and J by 4 bases, with 12 bases between.

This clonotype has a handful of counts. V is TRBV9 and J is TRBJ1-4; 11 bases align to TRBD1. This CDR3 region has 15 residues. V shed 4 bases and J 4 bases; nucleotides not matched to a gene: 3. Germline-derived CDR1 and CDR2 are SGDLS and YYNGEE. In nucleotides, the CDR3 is TGTGCCAGCAGCTCCGGGACAGGGGGTAATGAAAAACTGTTTTTT. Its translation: CASSSGTGGNEKLFF.

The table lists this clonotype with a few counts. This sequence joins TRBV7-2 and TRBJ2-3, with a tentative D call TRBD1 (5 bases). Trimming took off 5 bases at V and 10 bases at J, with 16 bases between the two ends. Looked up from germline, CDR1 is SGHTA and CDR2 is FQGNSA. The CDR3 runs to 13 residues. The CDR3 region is CASSTGLRSPQYF. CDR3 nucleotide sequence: TGTGCCAGCAGCACAGGCCTCCGTAGCCCGCAGTATTTT.

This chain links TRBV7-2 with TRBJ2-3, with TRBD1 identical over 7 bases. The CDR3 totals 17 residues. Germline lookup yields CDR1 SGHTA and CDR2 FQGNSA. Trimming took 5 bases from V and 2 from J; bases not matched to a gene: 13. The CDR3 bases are TGTGCCAGCAGCCGCTCTCACAGGGGCAGTCTCACAGATACGCAGTATTTT. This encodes CASSRSHRGSLTDTQYF.

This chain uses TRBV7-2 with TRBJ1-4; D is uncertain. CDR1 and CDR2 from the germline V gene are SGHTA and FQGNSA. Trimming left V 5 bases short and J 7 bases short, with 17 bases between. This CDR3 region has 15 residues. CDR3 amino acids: CASSPRSGEAEKLFF. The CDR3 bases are TGTGCCAGCAGCCCGCGGAGCGGGGAGGCTGAAAAACTGTTTTTT.

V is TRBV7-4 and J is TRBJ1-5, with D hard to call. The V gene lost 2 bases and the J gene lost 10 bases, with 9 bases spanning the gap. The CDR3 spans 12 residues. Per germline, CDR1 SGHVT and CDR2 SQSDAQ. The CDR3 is CASSLKDFPQHF. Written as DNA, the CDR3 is TGTGCCAGCAGCTTAAAAGACTTCCCCCAGCATTTT.